The 20 T cell receptor beta chains below all came from one sample that was sequenced in a study of response to subunit inactivated influenza vaccine. A single record per CDR3 protein comes from TCRdb applying MiXCR to the RT-PCR reads. This table has 150,000 or so distinct CDR3 sequences, 11% appearing once. The input for sequencing was non-naive T cells sorted from PBMCs, taken roughly 6 weeks after vaccination. These receptors were collected from a man aged 50 to 59 who received an inactivated influenza vaccine.

This clonotype was picked up many times. The J gene is TRBJ2-1, the V gene TRBV11-2, with 9 positions matching TRBD1. The germline V gene has CDR1 SGHAT and CDR2 FQNNGV. Trimming took 5 bases from V and 6 from J; bases not matched to a gene: 8. This CDR3 has 15 residues. The CDR3 DNA follows: TGTGCCAGCAGCCCCGGGACAGGGTATCGCAATGAGCAGTTCTTC. Its protein product is CASSPGTGYRNEQFF. The variable domain in full, completed from reference TRBV11-2 and TRBJ2-1, reads EAGVAQSPRYKIIEKRQSVAFWCNPISGHATLYWYQQILGQGPKLLIQFQNNGVVDDSQLPKDRFSAERLKGVDSTLKIQPAKLEDSAVYLCASSPGTGYRNEQFFGPGTRLTVL.

This rearrangement joins TRBV5-1 to TRBJ2-3; D might be TRBD1 (6 bases). V was pared by 2 bases and J by 0 bases, with 10 bases between. The germline gives CDR1 SGHRS, CDR2 YFSETQ. The CDR3 spans 15 residues. The CDR3 DNA sequence: TGCGCCAGCAGCTTCAGGGGTCTCAGCACAGATACGCAGTATTTT. Translating it yields CASSFRGLSTDTQYF.

There are many counts of this clonotype. This chain uses TRBV24-1 with TRBJ2-7; TRBD1 is a possible D gene (5 bases). Germline CDR1 reads KGHDR; CDR2 reads SFDVKD. The CDR3 is 13 residues long. V was clipped by 7 bases and J by 0 bases, with 9 bases between them. CDR3 bases: TGTGCCACCAGCCAGGGAACCTCCTACGAGCAGTACTTC. Its protein is CATSQGTSYEQYF.

This clonotype was seen more than once but under ten times. The chain recombines TRBV6-2 or TRBV6-3 with TRBJ2-1; 9 bases line up with TRBD2. The J segment lost 7 bases and the V segment lost 7 bases, leaving 17 bases of the junction unmatched. Germline lookup yields CDR1 MNHEY and CDR2 SVGEGT. This CDR3 spans 17 amino acids. The CDR3 DNA is TGTGCCAGCACCCACCTCGATCGCGGCGGGGGGGTAAATGAGCAGTTCTTC. Its translation is CASTHLDRGGGVNEQFF.

This clonotype was found many times. The V and J genes are TRBV5-1 and TRBJ2-5; no definite D call. The V end lost 0 bases, the J end lost 5 bases, and 11 bases lay between the germline ends. CDR3 length: 14 amino acids. CDR1 is SGHRS and CDR2 is YFSETQ in the germline V gene. CDR3 in DNA: TGCGCCAGCAGCTTGGACCAAGGGCACGAGACCCAGTACTTC. It specifies CASSLDQGHETQYF. The variable domain in full, completed from reference TRBV5-1 and TRBJ2-5, reads KAGVTQTPRYLIKTRGQQVTLSCSPISGHRSVSWYQQTPGQGLQFLFEYFSETQRNKGNFPGRFSGRQFSNSRSEMNVSTLELGDSALYLCASSLDQGHETQYFGPGTRLLVL.

This clonotype has ten or more counts. The chain uses TRBV12-3 or TRBV12-4 and TRBJ1-2; the D is unclear. CDR3 length equals 14 residues. Trimming cost V 5 bases and J 7 bases, with 17 bases left between them. CDR3 DNA sequence: TGTGCCAGCAGTACCTCCGCCACAGAAGGTGGCTACACCTTC. This encodes CASSTSATEGGYTF.

The chain employs TRBV11-1 and TRBJ1-1, with 10 positions matching TRBD1. Looked up from germline, CDR1 is SGHAT and CDR2 is FQDESV (reference sequence). The length of the CDR3 is 14 residues. With 4 bases clipped from V and 1 base from J, the junction kept 0 bases outside the gene matches. The CDR3 sequence: CASSWDRGNTEAFF. CDR3 DNA: TGTGCCAGCAGCTGGGACAGGGGGAACACTGAAGCTTTCTTT.

This clonotype was seen repeatedly, ten times or more. The chain recombines TRBV20-1 with TRBJ2-7; tentatively, D is TRBD1 or TRBD2 (5 bases each). V was clipped by 3 bases and J by 5 bases, with 29 bases between them. The CDR3 runs 18 residues. The V gene's germline CDR1 is DFQATT and CDR2 SNEGSKA (reference sequence). The DNA of the CDR3 is TGCAGTGCTAGCAACATGGGGCTGGGGACGGTTTTTAGTGACGAGCAGTACTTC. Translating gives CSASNMGLGTVFSDEQYF.

This clonotype has at least ten counts. The chain recombines TRBV28 with TRBJ2-3; possibly TRBD1 for D (6 bases). The CDR3 runs 19 residues. CDR1 and CDR2 (germline): MDHEN, SYDVKM. Trimming pared 3 bases from V and 2 bases from J, leaving 24 bases between. For the CDR3, the DNA is TGTGCCAGCAGTTTTACGTTTGAGGGGGTTCGTCTTCTCACAGATACGCAGTATTTT. As protein: CASSFTFEGVRLLTDTQYF.

The sample holds many counts of this clonotype. The rearrangement uses TRBV29-1 and TRBJ2-2; D remains unclear. This CDR3 has 14 residues. V lost 7 bases to trimming and J lost 4 bases, with 16 bases between them. Germline assignment: CDR1 SQVTM and CDR2 ANQGSEA. The CDR3 loop reads CSAALFASTGELFF. The DNA for the CDR3 is TGCAGCGCGGCCTTGTTTGCCAGCACCGGGGAGCTGTTTTTT.

This clonotype came up once. J is TRBJ2-3 and V is TRBV20-1; possible D gene TRBD1, 5 bases. Trimming took off 1 base at V and 5 bases at J, with 16 bases between the two ends. CDR1 DFQATT and CDR2 SNEGSKA come from the germline V gene (reference sequence). The CDR3 totals 15 residues. The CDR3 DNA follows: TGCAGTGCTAGAGTTGTTGACAGAATTCAAGATACGCAGTATTTT. It specifies CSARVVDRIQDTQYF.

CDR3 amino acids: CSAPDRHIYNSPLHF. The CDR3 DNA sequence: TGCAGTGCCCCAGACAGGCATATCTATAATTCACCCCTCCACTTT. V is TRBV20-1 and J is TRBJ1-6; tentative D call: TRBD1 (6 bases). V gave up 6 bases and J gave up 3 bases, with 15 bases separating them. The germline V gene has CDR1 DFQATT and CDR2 SNEGSKA (reference sequence). CDR3 length: 15 amino acids.

This chain connects TRBV2 to TRBJ1-1, with a weak D call TRBD1 (6 bases). Trimming stripped 6 bases from V and 7 bases from J, with 9 bases between. In germline, CDR1 is SNHLY, CDR2 FYNNEI. This CDR3 has 11 residues. CDR3: CASRAGVEAFF. CDR3 nucleotide sequence: TGTGCCAGCAGGGCAGGGGTTGAAGCTTTCTTT.

The rearrangement uses TRBV6-2 or TRBV6-3 and TRBJ2-3; 7 bases are a match to TRBD1. Germline loops: CDR1 MNHEY, CDR2 SVGEGT. The CDR3 sequence is 12 residues long. After removal of 5 bases from V and 9 bases from J, the junction contained 5 bases not matched to a gene. The CDR3 DNA is TGTGCCAGCAGTACGACAGGGTCAACGCAGTATTTT. Translated, it gives CASSTTGSTQYF.

In this sample, this clonotype turned up a few times. V usage is TRBV3-1 and J usage is TRBJ2-7, with a possible D match to TRBD1 (6 bases). Germline values: CDR1 LGHDT, CDR2 YNNKEL (reference sequence). V lost 2 bases to trimming and J lost 6 bases, with 11 bases between them. The CDR3 is made up of 13 amino acids. The CDR3 here is CASSQHRGGEQYF. The CDR3 nucleotides are TGTGCCAGCAGCCAACATCGAGGGGGCGAGCAGTACTTC.

The chain has TRBV5-1 and TRBJ1-4, with TRBD1 matching over 8 bases. V lost 2 bases and J lost 5; bases outside the gene matches: 8. The CDR3 covers 16 residues. CDR1 is SGHRS, CDR2 YFSETQ, per germline. This CDR3 is CASSFGQGGRNEKLFF. CDR3 coding DNA: TGCGCCAGCAGCTTCGGACAGGGCGGGAGGAATGAAAAACTGTTTTTT.

This clonotype has only a few counts. The rearrangement uses TRBV4-3 and TRBJ2-5; D perhaps matches TRBD1 (5 bases). V dropped 4 bases and J dropped 0 bases, with 12 bases sitting between them. The CDR3 is 15 amino acids. Germline loops: CDR1 LGHNA, CDR2 YSLEER. The CDR3 DNA reads TGCGCCAGCAGCCCTGCAGGGTTCGACCAAGAGACCCAGTACTTC. Protein product: CASSPAGFDQETQYF.

In this sample, this clonotype turned up many times. V gene TRBV5-1 combines with J gene TRBJ2-5; TRBD1 is a possible D gene (5 bases). With 6 bases removed from V and 4 bases from J, the gap between germline ends came to 16 bases. Germline V gene lookup returns CDR1 SGHRS and CDR2 YFSETQ. The CDR3 contains 14 residues. CDR3 loop: CASTQGMVGETQYF. CDR3 sequence (DNA): TGCGCCAGCACCCAGGGTATGGTTGGAGAGACCCAGTACTTC.

This clonotype was seen a few times. The genes are TRBV5-4 and TRBJ2-5, with TRBD1 as a possible D gene (5 bases). This CDR3 comprises 14 residues. Trimming cost V 2 bases and J 2 bases, with 10 bases left between them. The germline gives CDR1 SGHNT, CDR2 YYREEE (reference sequence). This CDR3 reads CASSFGAAQETQYF. Written as DNA, the CDR3 is TGTGCCAGCAGCTTTGGGGCAGCACAAGAGACCCAGTACTTC.

This clonotype was seen only a few times. V usage is TRBV3-1 and J usage is TRBJ1-2; a possible D gene is TRBD1 (6 bases). The ends were cut back, 2 bases at V and 4 bases at J, with 11 bases in the middle. Germline-derived CDR1 and CDR2 are LGHDT and YNNKEL (reference sequence). This CDR3 spans 14 amino acids. CDR3 bases: TGTGCCAGCAGCCAACTACAGGGTGGCTATGGCTACACCTTC. Translation: CASSQLQGGYGYTF. The full variable domain, its missing parts supplied by reference TRBV3-1 and TRBJ1-2, is DTAVSQTPKYLVTQMGNDKSIKCEQNLGHDTMYWYKQDSKKFLKIMFSYNNKELIINETVPNRFSPKSPDKAHLNLHINSLELGDSAVYFCASSQLQGGYGYTFGSGTRLTVV.